The 15 T cell receptor beta chains below were found in one sample sequenced in a study of OX40 agonist ivuxolimab in advanced cancers. Produced via immunoSEQ multiplex PCR; TCRdb's table is partial and in-frame only. Of about 81,000 clones detected, about 88% appear once; the ten largest clones hold 6% to 8.5%. The sample in question was CD4+ or CD8+ T cells sorted from blood, obtained in a trial of the OX40 agonist ivuxolimab. The source is an adult with an advanced solid tumor such as melanoma, head and neck, liver or kidney cancer.

The gene calls are TRBV14 and TRBJ2-1, with 9 bases identical to TRBD2. Trimming removed 1 base from V and 7 bases from J; junction bases left unmatched: 5. Germline V gene lookup returns CDR1 SGHDN and CDR2 FVKESK. The CDR3 has 15 residues. The CDR3 coding sequence is TGTGCCAGCAGCCAAGGGAGCGGGAGGTTTAATGAGCAGTTCTTC. Translation gives CASSQGSGRFNEQFF.

This chain links TRBV30 with TRBJ2-7; 8 nucleotides line up with TRBD1. This CDR3 spans 11 amino acids. Looked up from germline, CDR1 is GTSNPN and CDR2 is SVGIG (reference sequence). J gave up 1 base and V 8 bases, and 1 base lay outside the gene matches. The CDR3: CAGTGSYEQYF. As DNA, the CDR3 is TGTGCCGGGACAGGTTCCTACGAGCAGTACTTC.

The chain combines TRBV7-2 with TRBJ2-3; D unclear. This CDR3 has 17 residues. Germline CDR1 SGHTA, CDR2 FQGNSA. V dropped 1 base and J dropped 0 bases, with 14 bases sitting between them. CDR3 region: CASSLEYVPSSTDTQYF. In nucleotides, the CDR3 is TGTGCCAGCAGCTTAGAATACGTGCCCTCTAGCACAGATACGCAGTATTTT. Together with reference TRBV7-2 and TRBJ2-3, the CDR3 gives the full variable domain: GAGVSQSPSNKVTEKGKDVELRCDPISGHTALYWYRQSLGQGLEFLIYFQGNSAPDKSGLPSDRFSAERTGGSVSTLTIQRTQQEDSAVYLCASSLEYVPSSTDTQYFGPGTRLTVL.

The CDR3 spells CASTDWDYSYEQYV. CDR3 nucleotides: TGTGCCAGCACCGACTGGGACTACTCCTACGAGCAGTACGTC. The chain uses TRBV6-1 and TRBJ2-7, with TRBD2 matching 7 bases. Germline V gene data show CDR1 as MNHNS and CDR2 as SASEGT. Trimming took 7 bases from V and 0 from J; bases not matched to a gene: 6. The CDR3 has 14 amino acids.

The chain is built from TRBV9 and TRBJ2-2; 7 bases are shared with TRBD2. Germline V gene lookup returns CDR1 SGDLS and CDR2 YYNGEE. The V gene end was trimmed by 0 bases and the J gene end by 7 bases; junction bases not matched to a gene: 12. The CDR3 totals 17 residues. The CDR3 DNA sequence: TGTGCCAGCAGCGTAGAGCGTGAGACTAGCAAAAGCGGGGAGCTGTTTTTT. Translated, it gives CASSVERETSKSGELFF.

The chain recombines TRBV5-5 with TRBJ2-7, with 10 bases identical to TRBD2. Trimming cost V 4 bases and J 6 bases; bases outside gene matches: 7. Germline V CDR1 and CDR2: SGHKS, YYEKEE (reference sequence). There are 14 residues in the CDR3. The chain's CDR3 is CASSPLAGGTEQYF. The CDR3 DNA follows: TGTGCCAGCAGCCCTTTAGCGGGAGGCACCGAGCAGTACTTC.

V is TRBV19 and J is TRBJ2-1, with unresolved D. Trimming cost V 7 bases and J 7 bases, with 17 bases left between them. The CDR3 consists of 14 residues. Germline CDR1 LNHDA, CDR2 SQIVND (reference sequence). CDR3 in DNA: TGTGCCAGTACCAATCCCGGCCATAAGAATGAGCAGTTCTTC. Protein: CASTNPGHKNEQFF.

This sequence joins TRBV19 and TRBJ2-1, with D perhaps matching TRBD2 (6 bases). The V gene lost 3 bases and the J gene lost 4 bases, with 7 bases spanning the gap. The CDR3 loop spans 13 amino acids. Per the germline V gene, CDR1 is LNHDA and CDR2 is SQIVND (reference sequence). CDR3 loop: CASSMGTYNEQFF. As DNA, the CDR3 is TGTGCCAGTAGTATGGGGACTTACAATGAGCAGTTCTTC.

The V call is TRBV28, the J call TRBJ1-4; D might be TRBD1 (6 bases). The CDR3 sequence is 14 residues long. The germline gives CDR1 MDHEN, CDR2 SYDVKM. V gave up 4 bases and J gave up 8 bases, with 14 bases separating them. The CDR3 nucleotides read TGTGCCAGCAGTTACAGGGCGAGTCTCGAAAAACTGTTTTTT. This gives the protein CASSYRASLEKLFF.

The chain joins TRBV6-5 to TRBJ2-3; no reliable D call. The CDR3 is made up of 14 amino acids. Germline CDR1 MNHEY, CDR2 SVGAGI. V gave up 2 bases and J gave up 0 bases, with 6 bases separating them. The CDR3: CASSYRRSTDTQYF. For the CDR3, the DNA is TGTGCCAGCAGTTACCGTCGCAGCACAGATACGCAGTATTTT.

This clone was detected only once. J is TRBJ1-5 and V is TRBV7-2, with TRBD1 matching over 7 bases. Germline lookup yields CDR1 SGHTA and CDR2 FQGNSA. Trimming at V came to 5 bases and at J to 2 bases, leaving 18 bases not matched to a gene. There are 19 residues in the CDR3. The CDR3 spells CASSPDRARRLSGNQPQHF. In DNA, the CDR3 is TGTGCCAGCAGCCCCGACAGGGCCAGAAGGCTATCTGGCAATCAGCCCCAGCATTTT.

This rearrangement joins TRBV6-4 to TRBJ1-1; 10 nucleotides line up with TRBD1. Germline V gene sequence: CDR1 MRHNA, CDR2 SNTAGT. The CDR3 length is 14 residues. J gave up 7 bases and V 5 bases, and 7 bases lay outside the gene matches. The CDR3, as DNA: TGTGCCAGCAGTACCGGGACAGGGGCAGTTGAAGCTTTCTTT. Translating gives CASSTGTGAVEAFF.

The chain links TRBV6-5 to TRBJ2-7; D possibly corresponds to TRBD1 (5 bases). Trimming stripped 2 bases from V and 6 bases from J, with 14 bases between. This CDR3 region has 14 residues. Germline lookup yields CDR1 MNHEY and CDR2 SVGAGI. The CDR3 spells CASSYSRGASEQYV. In nucleotides, the CDR3 is TGTGCCAGCAGTTACAGTCGTGGGGCGTCCGAGCAGTACGTC.

The chain carries TRBV5-1 and TRBJ2-6; 10 bases agree with TRBD1. This CDR3 spans 17 amino acids. After removal of 4 bases from V and 2 bases from J, the junction contained 6 bases not matched to a gene. The V gene's germline CDR1 is SGHRS and CDR2 YFSETQ. CDR3 loop: CASSGDRGPAGANVLTF. The DNA of the CDR3 is TGCGCCAGCAGCGGGGACAGGGGTCCTGCTGGGGCCAACGTCCTGACTTTC.

This chain uses TRBV7-9 with TRBJ1-4, with 7 bases lining up with TRBD1. The CDR3 has 16 residues. With V trimmed by 5 bases and J by 7 bases, 13 bases remained unmatched. CDR1 and CDR2 from the germline V gene are SEHNR and FQNEAQ (reference sequence). CDR3 sequence reads: CASSPNGQDRGEKLFF. CDR3 sequence (DNA): TGTGCCAGCAGCCCTAACGGACAGGATCGCGGTGAAAAACTGTTTTTT.